A selection of T cell receptor beta chains follows, all from one sample in a study of blood T cell repertoires in COVID-19. The assay was immunoSEQ multiplex PCR, and TCRdb's table has in-frame clones only and misses some. The sample shows just under 30,000 clones, 86% of them seen only once. The specimen was peripheral blood. The receptors stem from a human donor with active COVID-19. The donor label of this sample is uncertain. The CDR3 runs from the conserved cysteine through the conserved F or W. Fields, in order: clone size, D gene, V gene, J gene, CDR3 protein, CDR3 DNA. A D gene is named only where the DNA matches it firmly. The size entry is marked missing in some rows and otherwise reads once, few, many or a size class.

>NA|NA|TRBV6-5|TRBJ2-2
CASSPIHTGELFF
TGTGCCAGCAGTCCCATTCACACCGGGGAGCTGTTTTTT
>once|NA|TRBV5-4|TRBJ2-5
CASSGYLTGRIQETQYF
TGTGCCAGCAGCGGTTATCTGACAGGCCGGATACAAGAGACCCAGTACTTC
>once|NA|TRBV28|TRBJ1-1
CASSAPGQLNTEAFF
TGTGCCAGCAGTGCCCCCGGACAGCTGAACACTGAAGCTTTCTTT
>NA|NA|TRBV7-2|TRBJ2-7
CASSLDVVSGLLEQYF
TGTGCCAGCAGCTTAGACGTCGTCTCGGGACTTCTCGAGCAGTACTTC
>few|TRBD2|TRBV10-3|TRBJ2-5
CAISDPGLAGVETQYF
TGTGCCATCAGTGACCCCGGACTAGCGGGGGTAGAGACCCAGTACTTC
>NA|NA|TRBV4-3|TRBJ1-1
CASSLTGNTEAFF
TGCGCCAGCAGCCTCACAGGGAACACTGAAGCTTTCTTT
>NA|NA|TRBV7-9|TRBJ2-7
CASSLDPGRGEQYF
TGTGCCAGCAGCTTAGATCCGGGTCGGGGCGAGCAGTACTTC
>NA|TRBD1|TRBV28|TRBJ1-5
CASSLVGQGSNQPQHF
TGTGCCAGCAGTTTAGTGGGACAGGGGAGCAATCAGCCCCAGCATTTT
>NA|TRBD2|TRBV7-2|TRBJ2-3
CASGKGLAGTDTQYF
TGTGCCAGTGGAAAAGGACTAGCGGGCACAGATACGCAGTATTTT
>NA|NA|TRBV29-1|TRBJ1-1
CSVSSGTSNTEAFF
TGCAGCGTTTCCAGCGGGACATCGAACACTGAAGCTTTCTTT
>NA|TRBD2|TRBV3-1/TRBV3-2|TRBJ2-5
CASSLISGTSGGQETQYF
TGTGCCAGCAGCCTAATATCCGGGACTAGCGGGGGTCAAGAGACCCAGTACTTC
>once|TRBD1|TRBV7-3|TRBJ2-3
CASSLTGGGDTQYF
TGTGCCAGCAGCTTGACAGGGGGAGGAGATACGCAGTATTTT
>NA|TRBD1|TRBV7-2|TRBJ2-7
CASSDRRQGRYEQYF
TGTGCCAGCAGCGATAGGCGACAGGGTCGCTACGAGCAGTACTTC
>few|TRBD2|TRBV7-9|TRBJ2-7
CASSFASGNEQYF
TGTGCCAGCAGCTTTGCTAGCGGGAACGAGCAGTACTTC
>NA|TRBD1|TRBV5-4|TRBJ1-2
CASSAGGQTNYGYTF
TGTGCCAGCAGCGCAGGGGGACAGACTAACTATGGCTACACCTTC
>NA|TRBD1|TRBV5-4|TRBJ1-1
CATRTGRGAFF
TGTGCCACTAGGACAGGGAGGGGAGCTTTCTTT
>NA|NA|TRBV7-9|TRBJ2-7
CASSRRGSYEQYF
TGTGCCAGCAGCCGTAGGGGGTCCTACGAGCAGTACTTC
>once|NA|TRBV9|TRBJ2-5
CASSVAPTGGLGETQYF
TGTGCCAGCAGCGTAGCCCCGACGGGGGGCCTTGGCGAGACCCAGTACTTC
>NA|TRBD2|TRBV9|TRBJ2-7
CASSVGGGASHEQYF
TGTGCCAGCAGCGTAGGCGGGGGGGCTTCACACGAGCAGTACTTC
>NA|NA|TRBV19|TRBJ2-1
CASSIDRFPYNEQFF
TGTGCCAGTAGTATTGACAGGTTCCCCTACAATGAGCAGTTCTTC
>NA|NA|TRBV7-2|TRBJ1-1
CASSSVAGWKAFF
TGTGCCAGCAGCTCGGTGGCGGGGTGGAAGGCTTTCTTT
>NA|TRBD1|TRBV7-3|TRBJ2-7
CASSPGTGGEQYF
TGTGCCAGCAGCCCAGGGACAGGCGGGGAGCAGTACTTC
>NA|TRBD2|TRBV29-1|TRBJ2-1
CSVEFSSGRSEQFF
TGCAGCGTTGAATTTTCTAGCGGGAGGAGTGAGCAGTTCTTC
>NA|TRBD2|TRBV30|TRBJ2-7
CAWAGRGVTYEQYF
TGTGCCTGGGCCGGGAGGGGGGTGACCTACGAGCAGTACTTC
>NA|NA|TRBV7-9|TRBJ2-5
CASSLLRAETQYF
TGTGCCAGCAGCTTACTACGCGCCGAAACCCAGTACTTC
>NA|TRBD1|TRBV6-1|TRBJ1-2
CASSESLPRQGTLYGYTF
TGTGCCAGCAGTGAAAGTTTGCCTCGACAGGGGACCCTCTATGGCTACACCTTC
>NA|TRBD2|TRBV4-1|TRBJ2-4
CASNRLWGGGSFSKNIQYF
TGCGCCAGCAACCGACTTTGGGGCGGGGGGTCGTTTTCCAAAAACATTCAGTACTTC
>NA|TRBD2|TRBV5-1|TRBJ2-5
CASSLTSGGRQETQYF
TGCGCCAGCAGCCTGACTAGCGGGGGGCGTCAAGAGACCCAGTACTTC
>NA|NA|TRBV19|TRBJ2-7
CASSIEWQGNYEQYF
TGTGCCAGTAGTATAGAATGGCAGGGCAACTACGAGCAGTACTTC
>NA|NA|TRBV29-1|TRBJ2-7
CSVGTDSYEQYF
TGCAGCGTTGGGACAGACTCCTACGAGCAGTACTTC
>once|TRBD2|TRBV29-1|TRBJ2-1
CSVVSLWREREGYNEQFF
TGCAGCGTTGTATCATTATGGAGGGAGCGGGAAGGTTACAATGAGCAGTTCTTC
>NA|TRBD2|TRBV11-1|TRBJ2-7
CASSPRLAGESYEQYF
TGTGCCAGCAGCCCTCGACTAGCGGGAGAATCCTACGAGCAGTACTTC
>once|NA|TRBV5-5|TRBJ2-2
CASSSGRGGVTGELFF
TGTGCCAGCAGCTCCGGTAGGGGGGGCGTTACCGGGGAGCTGTTTTTT
>NA|TRBD1|TRBV10-2|TRBJ2-1
CASSLDREDNEQFF
TGCGCCAGCAGTTTAGACAGGGAAGACAATGAGCAGTTCTTC
>NA|NA|TRBV5-1|TRBJ1-3
CASSLDTNSGNTIYF
TGCGCCAGCAGCTTGGACACTAACTCTGGAAACACCATATATTTT
>NA|NA|TRBV4-1|TRBJ1-1
CASSQTGTSLNTEAFF
TGCGCCAGCAGCCAAACCGGGACATCTTTGAACACTGAAGCTTTCTTT
>NA|NA|TRBV7-6|TRBJ2-3
CASSLGSQRWGADTQYF
TGTGCCAGCAGCTTAGGATCTCAGAGGTGGGGGGCAGATACGCAGTATTTT
>NA|NA|TRBV6-4|TRBJ2-3
CASSDSNTDTQYF
TGTGCCAGCAGTGACTCCAATACAGATACGCAGTATTTT
>NA|NA|TRBV5-4|TRBJ2-3
CASSSGGQTTDTQYF
TGTGCCAGCAGCTCTGGGGGCCAAACCACAGATACGCAGTATTTT
>NA|NA|TRBV11-2|TRBJ2-3
CASSLVLSTDTQYF
TGTGCCAGCAGCTTAGTCCTCAGCACAGATACGCAGTATTTT
>NA|TRBD2|TRBV11-3|TRBJ2-3
CASSFTSGGTDTQYF
TGTGCCAGCAGCTTTACTAGCGGAGGCACAGATACGCAGTATTTT
>NA|NA|TRBV18|TRBJ1-1
CASSPEGDTEAFF
TGTGCCAGCTCACCAGAGGGGGACACTGAAGCTTTCTTT
>once|NA|TRBV3-1/TRBV3-2|TRBJ1-2
CASSQGPRGYTF
TGTGCCAGCAGCCAAGGGCCCAGAGGCTACACCTTC
>NA|NA|TRBV3-1/TRBV3-2|TRBJ1-6
CASSQDNSYNSPLHF
TGTGCCAGCAGCCAAGATAACTCCTATAATTCACCCCTCCACTTT
>NA|TRBD1|TRBV4-1|TRBJ1-4
CASRGSGTGVEKLFF
TGCGCCAGCCGAGGTTCAGGGACAGGGGTCGAAAAACTGTTTTTT
>NA|NA|TRBV6-5|TRBJ1-6
CASFEASSYNSPLHF
TGTGCCAGTTTTGAGGCGAGCTCCTATAATTCACCCCTCCACTTT
>NA|NA|TRBV2|TRBJ2-5
CASSEALGFETQYF
TGTGCCAGCAGTGAAGCGCTGGGCTTTGAGACCCAGTACTTC
>NA|NA|TRBV7-2|TRBJ2-7
CASSPNYEQYF
TGTGCCAGCAGCCCAAATTACGAGCAGTACTTC
>NA|NA|TRBV4-1|TRBJ1-5
CASSQARLLFNQPQHF
TGCGCCAGCAGCCAAGCTCGTCTACTATTCAATCAGCCCCAGCATTTT
>NA|TRBD2|TRBV5-6|TRBJ2-7
CASSVSGAYEQYF
TGTGCCAGCAGCGTTAGCGGGGCCTACGAGCAGTACTTC
>NA|TRBD1|TRBV28|TRBJ1-6
CASSFWVRGLDSPLHF
TGTGCCAGCAGTTTTTGGGTGAGGGGGCTGGATTCACCCCTCCACTTT
>NA|TRBD2|TRBV11-2|TRBJ2-3
CASSPRLAGESDTQYF
TGTGCCAGCAGCCCGAGACTAGCGGGGGAGTCCGATACGCAGTATTTT
>NA|NA|TRBV9|TRBJ1-1
CASSVGDGTEAFF
TGTGCCAGCAGCGTTGGAGACGGCACTGAAGCTTTCTTT